Below, 24 T cell receptor beta chains from the same sample are listed, as sequenced in a study of CD8 T cells in Susac syndrome. RNA in amounts of about 0.5 to 1 ug was reverse transcribed with random hexamers. TCRdb reprocessed the immunoSEQ multiplex PCR reads with MiXCR, giving one entry per CDR3 protein. The sample shows some 110,000 distinct CDR3 sequences, roughly 94% of them seen only once. Sequenced input: CD8+ T cells from PBMCs. These receptor sequences come from a human donor with Susac syndrome.

The V call is TRBV14, the J call TRBJ2-1; D remains unclear. The germline V gene encodes CDR1 SGHDN and CDR2 FVKESK. The CDR3 runs 14 residues. V was shortened by 3 bases and J by 7 bases, with 13 bases between the two germline ends. CDR3 sequence: CASSHVWAVNEQFF. The CDR3 coding sequence is TGTGCCAGCAGCCATGTTTGGGCGGTAAATGAGCAGTTCTTC.

V and J are TRBV7-8 and TRBJ1-2, with D tentatively TRBD1 (6 bases). The CDR3 spans 15 residues. Per germline, CDR1 SGHVS and CDR2 FQNEAQ. V was trimmed by 3 bases and J by 6 bases, leaving 17 bases between them. CDR3 nucleotides: TGTGCCAGCAGCTTCCAATCCGGGACAACCGATGGCTACACCTTC. It translates to CASSFQSGTTDGYTF.

The chain couples TRBV7-9 to TRBJ2-5; D might be TRBD2 (6 bases). The germline CDR1 and CDR2 sequences are SEHNR and FQNEAQ (reference sequence). V was trimmed by 5 bases and J by 5 bases, leaving 18 bases between them. The CDR3 contains 15 residues. CDR3 protein: CASSPQWGRQETQYF. Written as DNA, the CDR3 is TGTGCCAGCAGCCCCCAATGGGGGAGGCAGGAGACCCAGTACTTC. The full variable domain, in which reference TRBV7-9 and TRBJ2-5 provide the parts outside the CDR3, is DTGVSQNPRHKITKRGQNVTFRCDPISEHNRLYWYRQTLGQGPEFLTYFQNEAQLEKSRLLSDRFSAERPKGSFSTLEIQRTEQGDSAMYLCASSPQWGRQETQYFGPGTRLLVL.

V usage is TRBV2 and J usage is TRBJ2-7; D is ambiguous. This CDR3 spans 12 amino acids. V was trimmed by 3 bases and J by 1 base, leaving 4 bases between them. Germline V gene lookup returns CDR1 SNHLY and CDR2 FYNNEI. The CDR3 DNA follows: TGTGCCAGCAGTGAGAATTCCTACGAGCAGTACTTC. This codes for CASSENSYEQYF.

The chain has TRBV9 and TRBJ2-5, with 8 bases fitting TRBD2. There are 15 residues in the CDR3. Germline V gene data show CDR1 as SGDLS and CDR2 as YYNGEE. After removal of 0 bases from V and 4 bases from J, the junction contained 5 bases not matched to a gene. CDR3 loop: CASSVGAGAVETQYF. The CDR3, as DNA: TGTGCCAGCAGCGTAGGAGCGGGGGCCGTAGAGACCCAGTACTTC.

The chain has TRBV20-1 and TRBJ1-2, with a weak D call TRBD1 (5 bases). The CDR3 contains 16 residues. With 0 bases removed from V and 6 bases from J, the gap between germline ends came to 20 bases. Germline-derived CDR1 and CDR2 are DFQATT and SNEGSKA (reference sequence). CDR3 protein: CSARDRGRQPAHGYTF. CDR3 DNA: TGCAGTGCTAGAGATAGGGGTAGGCAACCGGCCCATGGCTACACCTTC.

The chain carries TRBV19 and TRBJ1-1, with a possible D match to TRBD1 (5 bases). This CDR3 contains 12 residues. Germline loops: CDR1 LNHDA, CDR2 SQIVND (reference sequence). Between the trimmed V and J ends, which lost 3 bases and 5 bases, there was a span of 7 bases. In nucleotides, the CDR3 is TGTGCCAGTAGTATGAGGGGAACTGAAGCTTTCTTT. Translation gives CASSMRGTEAFF. The entire variable domain, with the rest obtained from reference TRBV19 and TRBJ1-1, is as follows: DGGITQSPKYLFRKEGQNVTLSCEQNLNHDAMYWYRQDPGQGLRLIYYSQIVNDFQKGDIAEGYSVSREKKESFPLTVTSAQKNPTAFYLCASSMRGTEAFFGQGTRLTVV.

CDR3 sequence reads: CASSFHRGSDGYEQYF. CDR3 nucleotide sequence: TGTGCCAGCAGCTTCCACAGGGGCTCTGACGGATACGAGCAGTACTTC. The rearrangement uses TRBV13 and TRBJ2-7; 7 nucleotides align to TRBD1. Germline CDR1 PRHDT, CDR2 FYEKMQ (reference sequence). This CDR3 comprises 16 residues. The junction had 12 bases not matched to a gene; V was cut back by 3 bases and J by 4 bases.

V usage is TRBV6-5 and J usage is TRBJ2-1, with 8 bases identical to TRBD2. Germline V gene data show CDR1 as MNHEY and CDR2 as SVGAGI. With 2 bases clipped from V and 2 bases from J, the junction kept 2 bases outside the gene matches. CDR3 length: 15 amino acids. The DNA for the CDR3 is TGTGCCAGCAGTTACAGCGGGGGCCCCTACAATGAGCAGTTCTTC. Its protein product is CASSYSGGPYNEQFF.

The V gene is TRBV9, the J gene TRBJ1-2, with D unresolved. Trimming removed 4 bases at V and 3 bases at J, with 16 bases between. The CDR3 is made up of 15 amino acids. Germline loops: CDR1 SGDLS, CDR2 YYNGEE. The CDR3 sequence: CASSPLSPGHYGYTF. The CDR3 region has the DNA TGTGCCAGCAGCCCATTAAGTCCGGGCCACTATGGCTACACCTTC.

V and J are TRBV6-5 and TRBJ2-7; 8 positions agree with TRBD1. CDR1 is MNHEY and CDR2 is SVGAGI in the germline V gene. CDR3 length: 15 residues. V lost 5 bases to trimming and J lost 3 bases; unmatched junction nucleotides: 9. The CDR3, as DNA: TGTGCCAGCAGTGCTCCAGGGGGCAGGGTCTACGAGCAGTACTTC. Translating gives CASSAPGGRVYEQYF.

The gene calls are TRBV13 and TRBJ2-7; unclear D gene. Germline CDR1 is PRHDT and CDR2 is FYEKMQ (reference sequence). The CDR3 covers 15 residues. Trimming cost V 0 bases and J 5 bases, with 14 bases left between them. The CDR3 spells CASSLGDLGLDEQYF. The CDR3 bases are TGTGCCAGCAGCTTAGGCGACTTGGGGTTAGACGAGCAGTACTTC.

This clonotype was counted once. CDR3 amino acids: CASSLGTAFVYEQYF. CDR3 DNA sequence: TGTGCCAGCAGCTTAGGGACAGCCTTTGTCTACGAGCAGTACTTC. The gene calls are TRBV11-2 and TRBJ2-7; D possibly corresponds to TRBD1 (6 bases). Germline CDR1 reads SGHAT; CDR2 reads FQNNGV. The V and J ends lost 1 base and 3 bases respectively, with 13 bases between them. The CDR3 totals 15 residues.

CDR3 in DNA: TGTGCCAGCAGCGTAGCTTTTGCCAATGAGCAGTTCTTC. This translates into CASSVAFANEQFF. The rearrangement uses TRBV9 and TRBJ2-1; D gene ambiguous. This CDR3 region has 13 residues. V was cut by 0 bases and J by 6 bases, with 7 bases left in between. CDR1 SGDLS and CDR2 YYNGEE come from the germline V gene.

This clonotype was counted between two and nine times. The genes are TRBV20-1 and TRBJ2-7; D is unresolved. The V and J ends lost 5 bases and 2 bases respectively, with 7 bases between them. From germline, CDR1 is DFQATT and CDR2 SNEGSKA (reference sequence). The CDR3 contains 11 residues. As DNA, the CDR3 is TGCAGTGCTTCCCAAGCCTACGAGCAGTACTTC. It is translated as CSASQAYEQYF.

This chain connects TRBV14 to TRBJ2-7; D remains unclear. CDR3 length: 14 residues. V dropped 3 bases and J dropped 3 bases, with 12 bases sitting between them. Germline V gives CDR1 SGHDN, CDR2 FVKESK. The CDR3 loop reads CASSQASNSYEQYF. The CDR3 region has the DNA TGTGCCAGCAGCCAGGCATCCAACAGCTACGAGCAGTACTTC. Supplemented by reference TRBV14 and TRBJ2-7, the full variable domain reads EAGVTQFPSHSVIEKGQTVTLRCDPISGHDNLYWYRRVMGKEIKFLLHFVKESKQDESGMPNNRFLAERTGGTYSTLKVQPAELEDSGVYFCASSQASNSYEQYFGPGTRLTVT.

V is TRBV19 and J is TRBJ1-1; TRBD1 matches at 7 bases. Germline assignment: CDR1 LNHDA and CDR2 SQIVND (reference sequence). This CDR3 has 14 amino acids. V lost 1 base to trimming and J lost 5 bases; unmatched junction nucleotides: 4. The CDR3 DNA reads TGTGCCAGTAGTATAGCGGCAGGGGGAACTGAAGCTTTCTTT. It is translated as CASSIAAGGTEAFF.

The genes are TRBV5-4 and TRBJ2-1; 8 bases are shared with TRBD1. This CDR3 spans 16 amino acids. J gave up 0 bases and V 1 base, and 3 bases lay outside the gene matches. Per germline, CDR1 SGHNT and CDR2 YYREEE (reference sequence). The CDR3: CASSLTGQGSYNEQFF. As DNA, the CDR3 is TGTGCCAGCAGCTTGACCGGACAGGGCTCCTACAATGAGCAGTTCTTC.

This clonotype was detected once. The chain couples TRBV9 to TRBJ2-1; D is perhaps TRBD2 (6 bases). V lost 2 bases to trimming and J lost 3 bases, with 12 bases between them. Germline CDR1 and CDR2: SGDLS and YYNGEE. The CDR3 contains 15 residues. The CDR3 region has the DNA TGTGCCAGCAGCGTGGGGCGGGGATACTACAATGAGCAGTTCTTC. Residues: CASSVGRGYYNEQFF.

The chain carries TRBV29-1 and TRBJ2-7; 8 nucleotides match TRBD1. J was trimmed by 5 bases and V by 4 bases; bases with no gene match: 10. The CDR3 is made up of 14 amino acids. Germline lookup yields CDR1 SQVTM and CDR2 ANQGSEA. DNA for the CDR3: TGCAGCGTTGGCAAGGAGACAGGGGCAAACGAGCAGTACTTC. This codes for CSVGKETGANEQYF.

The chain has TRBV29-1 and TRBJ1-2; 7 bases fit TRBD1. The germline CDR1 and CDR2 sequences are SQVTM and ANQGSEA. The CDR3 extends over 13 amino acids. Trimming took 8 bases from V and 4 from J; bases not matched to a gene: 10. The chain's CDR3 is CSPPTGVIYGYTF. The CDR3 bases are TGCAGCCCCCCCACAGGGGTCATCTATGGCTACACCTTC.

The gene calls are TRBV20-1 and TRBJ1-4; unclear D gene. Germline lookup yields CDR1 DFQATT and CDR2 SNEGSKA (reference sequence). The ends were cut back, 0 bases at V and 7 bases at J, with 15 bases in the middle. The CDR3 is 15 amino acids. The CDR3 nucleotides read TGCAGTGCTAGAGAGGTACACGATCTGGTTGAAAAACTGTTTTTT. This translates into CSAREVHDLVEKLFF.

This clonotype came up once. The junction shows a germline mismatch at one end, possibly a read error. The gene calls are TRBV27 and TRBJ2-5; possibly TRBD2 for D (5 bases). The CDR3 runs 14 residues. Germline loops: CDR1 MNHEY, CDR2 SMNVEV (reference sequence). The CDR3 region has the DNA TGTGCCAGCAGTTTTGTCGGACTGCAAGAAACCCAGTACTTC. Translating gives CASSFVGLQETQYF.

In DNA form, the CDR3 reads TGCGCCAGCAGTGACCTGGACAGGGATTACGAGCAGTACTTC. This translates into CASSDLDRDYEQYF. The J gene is TRBJ2-7, the V gene TRBV10-2; 8 positions match TRBD1. J was trimmed by 4 bases and V by 3 bases; bases with no gene match: 5. Germline CDR1 reads WSHSY; CDR2 reads SAAADI. The CDR3 has 14 residues.